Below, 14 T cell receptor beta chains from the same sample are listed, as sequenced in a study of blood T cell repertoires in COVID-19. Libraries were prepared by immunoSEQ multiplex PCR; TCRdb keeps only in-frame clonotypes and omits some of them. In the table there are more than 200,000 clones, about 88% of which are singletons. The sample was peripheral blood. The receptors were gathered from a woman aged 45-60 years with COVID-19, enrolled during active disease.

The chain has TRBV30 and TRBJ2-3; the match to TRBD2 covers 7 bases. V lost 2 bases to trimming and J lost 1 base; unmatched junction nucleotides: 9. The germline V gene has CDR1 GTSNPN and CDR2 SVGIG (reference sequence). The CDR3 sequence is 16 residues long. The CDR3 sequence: CAWSLLLSGGTDTQYF. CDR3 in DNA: TGTGCCTGGAGTTTGCTCCTCAGCGGGGGCACAGATACGCAGTATTTT.

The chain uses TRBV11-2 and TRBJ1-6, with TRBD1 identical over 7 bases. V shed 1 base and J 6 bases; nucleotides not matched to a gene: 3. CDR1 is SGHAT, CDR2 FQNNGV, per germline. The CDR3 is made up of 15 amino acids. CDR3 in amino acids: CASSLGAGGNSPLHF. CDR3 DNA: TGTGCCAGCAGCTTAGGGGCAGGGGGTAATTCACCCCTCCACTTT.

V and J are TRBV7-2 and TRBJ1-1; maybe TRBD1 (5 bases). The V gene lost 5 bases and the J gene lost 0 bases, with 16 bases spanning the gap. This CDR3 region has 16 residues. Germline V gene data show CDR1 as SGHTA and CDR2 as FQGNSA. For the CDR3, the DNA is TGTGCCAGCAGCCCCATCTGGGGGGTGGTGAACACTGAAGCTTTCTTT. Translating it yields CASSPIWGVVNTEAFF.

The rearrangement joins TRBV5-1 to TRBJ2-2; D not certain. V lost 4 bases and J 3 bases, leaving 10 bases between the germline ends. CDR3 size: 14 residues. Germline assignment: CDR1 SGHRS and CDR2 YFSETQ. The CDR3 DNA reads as TGCGCCAGCAGCCACCTCGGTGACACCGGGGAGCTGTTTTTT. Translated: CASSHLGDTGELFF.

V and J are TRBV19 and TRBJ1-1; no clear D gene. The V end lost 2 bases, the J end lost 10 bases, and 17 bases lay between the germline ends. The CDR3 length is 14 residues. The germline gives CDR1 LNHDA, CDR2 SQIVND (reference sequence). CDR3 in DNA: TGTGCCAGTAGTATAACAGACACCTCCAGCGGAGCTTTCTTT. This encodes CASSITDTSSGAFF.

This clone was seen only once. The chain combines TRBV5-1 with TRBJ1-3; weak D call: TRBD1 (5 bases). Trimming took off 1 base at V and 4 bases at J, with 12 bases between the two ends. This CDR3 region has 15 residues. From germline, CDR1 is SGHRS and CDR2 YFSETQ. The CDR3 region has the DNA TGCGCCAGCAGCTTGTCCAGGGCTGAAGGAAACACCATATATTTT. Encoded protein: CASSLSRAEGNTIYF. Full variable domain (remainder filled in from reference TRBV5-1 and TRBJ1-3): KAGVTQTPRYLIKTRGQQVTLSCSPISGHRSVSWYQQTPGQGLQFLFEYFSETQRNKGNFPGRFSGRQFSNSRSEMNVSTLELGDSALYLCASSLSRAEGNTIYFGEGSWLTVV.

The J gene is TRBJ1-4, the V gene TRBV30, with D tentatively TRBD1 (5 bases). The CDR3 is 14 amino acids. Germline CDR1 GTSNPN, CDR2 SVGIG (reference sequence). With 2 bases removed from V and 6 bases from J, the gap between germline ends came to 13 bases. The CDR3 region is CAWSSGGIYEKLFF. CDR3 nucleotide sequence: TGTGCCTGGAGTTCGGGGGGAATTTATGAAAAACTGTTTTTT.

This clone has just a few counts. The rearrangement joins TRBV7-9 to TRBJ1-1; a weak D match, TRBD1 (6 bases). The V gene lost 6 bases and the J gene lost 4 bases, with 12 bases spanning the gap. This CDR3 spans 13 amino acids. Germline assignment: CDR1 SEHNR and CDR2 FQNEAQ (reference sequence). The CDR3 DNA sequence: TGTGCCAGCAGTGGGAAAGGGGGCACTGAAGCTTTCTTT. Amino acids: CASSGKGGTEAFF.

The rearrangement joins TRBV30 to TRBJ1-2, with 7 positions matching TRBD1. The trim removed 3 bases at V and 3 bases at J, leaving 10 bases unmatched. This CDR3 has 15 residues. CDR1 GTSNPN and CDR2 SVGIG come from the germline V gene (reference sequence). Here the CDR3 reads CAWSIQGRWDYGYTF. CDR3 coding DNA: TGTGCCTGGAGCATACAGGGGCGTTGGGACTATGGCTACACCTTC.

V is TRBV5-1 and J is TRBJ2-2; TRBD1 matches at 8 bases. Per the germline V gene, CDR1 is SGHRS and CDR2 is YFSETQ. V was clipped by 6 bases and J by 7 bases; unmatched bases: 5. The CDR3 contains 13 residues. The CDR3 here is CASTGGGDGELFF. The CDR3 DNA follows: TGCGCCAGCACAGGGGGCGGTGACGGGGAGCTGTTTTTT.

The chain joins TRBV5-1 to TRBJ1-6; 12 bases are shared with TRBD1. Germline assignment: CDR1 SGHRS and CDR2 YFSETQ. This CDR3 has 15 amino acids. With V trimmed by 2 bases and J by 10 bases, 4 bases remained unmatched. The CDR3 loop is CASSFEGQGASPLHF. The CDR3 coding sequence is TGCGCCAGCAGCTTCGAGGGACAGGGGGCATCACCCCTCCACTTT.

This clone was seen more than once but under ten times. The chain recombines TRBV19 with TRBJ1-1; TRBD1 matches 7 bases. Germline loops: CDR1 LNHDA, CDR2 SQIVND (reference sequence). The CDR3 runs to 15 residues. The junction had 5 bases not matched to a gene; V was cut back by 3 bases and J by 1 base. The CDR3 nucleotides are TGTGCCAGTAGTATTAACAGGGGCCCGAACACTGAAGCTTTCTTT. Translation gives CASSINRGPNTEAFF.

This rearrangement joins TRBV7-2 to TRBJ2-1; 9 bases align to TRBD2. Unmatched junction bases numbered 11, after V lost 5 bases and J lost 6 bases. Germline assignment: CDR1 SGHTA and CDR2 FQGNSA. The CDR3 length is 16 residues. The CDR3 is CASSPGGLAGTNEQFF. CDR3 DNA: TGTGCCAGCAGCCCCGGGGGGCTAGCGGGGACCAATGAGCAGTTCTTC.

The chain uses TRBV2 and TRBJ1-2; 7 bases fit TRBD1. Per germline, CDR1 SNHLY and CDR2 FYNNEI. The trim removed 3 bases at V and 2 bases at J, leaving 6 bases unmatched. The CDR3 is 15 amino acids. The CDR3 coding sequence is TGTGCCAGCAGTGAGGGTCGGGGACAGAACTATGGCTACACCTTC. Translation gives CASSEGRGQNYGYTF.